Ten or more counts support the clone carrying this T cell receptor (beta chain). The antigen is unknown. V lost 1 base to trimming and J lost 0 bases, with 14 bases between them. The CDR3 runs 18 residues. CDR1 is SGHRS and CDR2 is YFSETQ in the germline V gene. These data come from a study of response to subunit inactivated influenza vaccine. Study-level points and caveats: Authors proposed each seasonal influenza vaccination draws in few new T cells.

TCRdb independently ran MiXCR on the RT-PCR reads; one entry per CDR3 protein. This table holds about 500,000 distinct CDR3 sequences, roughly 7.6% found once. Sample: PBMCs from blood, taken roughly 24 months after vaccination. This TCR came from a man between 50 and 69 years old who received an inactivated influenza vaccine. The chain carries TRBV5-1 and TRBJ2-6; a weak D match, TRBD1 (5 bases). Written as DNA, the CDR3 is TGCGCCAGCAGCTTGCTACGGACAACCAGCTCTGGGGCCAACGTCCTGACTTTC. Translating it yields CASSLLRTTSSGANVLTF.